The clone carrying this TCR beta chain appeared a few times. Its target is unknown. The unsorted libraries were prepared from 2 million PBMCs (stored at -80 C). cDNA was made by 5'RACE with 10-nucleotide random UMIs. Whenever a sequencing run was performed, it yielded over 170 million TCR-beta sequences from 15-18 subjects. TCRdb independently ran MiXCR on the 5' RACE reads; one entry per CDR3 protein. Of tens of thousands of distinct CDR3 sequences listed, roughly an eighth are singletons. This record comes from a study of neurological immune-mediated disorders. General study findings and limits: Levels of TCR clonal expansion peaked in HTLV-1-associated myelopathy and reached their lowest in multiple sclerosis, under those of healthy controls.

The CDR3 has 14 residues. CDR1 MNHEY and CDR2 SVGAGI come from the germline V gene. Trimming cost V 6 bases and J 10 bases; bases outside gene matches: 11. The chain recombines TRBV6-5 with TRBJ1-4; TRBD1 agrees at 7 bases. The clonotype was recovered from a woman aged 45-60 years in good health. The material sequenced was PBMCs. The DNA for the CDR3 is TGTGCCAGCAGCCTCGACAGGGATGTCGGAAAACTGTTTTTT. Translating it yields CASSLDRDVGKLFF.